This T cell receptor (beta chain) was sequenced in a study of blood T cell repertoires in COVID-19. V lost 6 bases and J lost 4, with 14 bases in between. The CDR3 spans 14 residues. From germline, CDR1 is MNHEY and CDR2 SMNVEV (reference sequence). Sequenced by immunoSEQ multiplex PCR; TCRdb stores in-frame clones only, minus some. The sample includes 150,000 to 160,000 clones, about four fifths of them seen just once. This chain uses TRBV27 with TRBJ2-3; D is uncertain. Material for sequencing was peripheral blood. The source is a man aged 55-75 years with acute or convalescent COVID-19. CDR3 nucleotides: TGTGCCAGCAGCTTTCATCGACTTGCAGATACGCAGTATTTT. Translated: CASSFHRLADTQYF.